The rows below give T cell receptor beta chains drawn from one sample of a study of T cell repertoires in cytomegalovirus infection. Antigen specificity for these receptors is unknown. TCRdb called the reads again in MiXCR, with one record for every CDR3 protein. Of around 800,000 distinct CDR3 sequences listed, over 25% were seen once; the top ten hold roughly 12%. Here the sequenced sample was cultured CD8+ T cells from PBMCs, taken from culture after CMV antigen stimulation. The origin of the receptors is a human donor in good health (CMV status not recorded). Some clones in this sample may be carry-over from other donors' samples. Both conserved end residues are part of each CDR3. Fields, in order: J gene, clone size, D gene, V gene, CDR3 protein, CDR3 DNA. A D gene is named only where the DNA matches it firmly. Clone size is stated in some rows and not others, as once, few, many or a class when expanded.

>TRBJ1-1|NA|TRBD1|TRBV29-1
CSVSGGDAEAFF
TGCAGCGTTTCAGGGGGGGACGCTGAAGCTTTCTTT
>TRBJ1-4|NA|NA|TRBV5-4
CASSSTRYIRETNEKLFF
TGTGCCAGCAGCTCAACAAGATACATCCGGGAGACTAATGAAAAACTGTTTTTT
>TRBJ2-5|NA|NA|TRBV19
CASSTGGVTQYF
TGTGCCAGTAGTACTGGAGGGGTGACCCAGTACTTC
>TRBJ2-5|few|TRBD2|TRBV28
CAIALGLAEQETQYF
TGTGCCATTGCTTTGGGACTAGCGGAACAAGAGACCCAGTACTTC
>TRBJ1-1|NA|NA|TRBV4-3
CASSQDVGVNTEAFF
TGCGCCAGCAGCCAAGATGTGGGGGTGAACACTGAAGCTTTCTTT
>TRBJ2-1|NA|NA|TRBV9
CASRGPNNEQFF
TGTGCCAGCCGAGGACCAAACAATGAGCAGTTCTTC
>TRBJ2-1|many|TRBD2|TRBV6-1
CASSASGGSYNEQFF
TGTGCCAGCAGTGCTAGCGGGGGCTCCTACAATGAGCAGTTCTTC
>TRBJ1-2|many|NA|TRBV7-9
CASSPPDRPYGYTF
TGTGCCAGCAGCCCCCCGGACAGACCTTATGGCTACACCTTC
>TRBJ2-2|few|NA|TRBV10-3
CAITTGNTGELFF
TGTGCCATCACGACGGGGAACACCGGGGAGCTGTTTTTT
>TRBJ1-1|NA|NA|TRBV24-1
CATSEGLNTEAFF
TGTGCCACCAGTGAGGGGTTAAACACTGAAGCTTTCTTT
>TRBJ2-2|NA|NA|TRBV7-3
CASSLDGYTGELFF
TGTGCCAGCAGCCTCGACGGGTACACCGGGGAGCTGTTTTTT
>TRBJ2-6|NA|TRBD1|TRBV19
CASIADRASSGANDLTF
TGTGCCAGTATTGCGGACAGGGCTTCCTCTGGGGCCAACGACCTGACTTTC
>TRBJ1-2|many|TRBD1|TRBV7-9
CASSSTGRINYGYTF
TGTGCCAGCAGCTCGACAGGGAGAATTAACTATGGCTACACCTTC
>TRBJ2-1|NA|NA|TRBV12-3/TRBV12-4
CASSFPPSYEQFF
TGTGCCAGCAGTTTCCCCCCAAGTTATGAGCAGTTCTTC
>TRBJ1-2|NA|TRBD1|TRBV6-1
CASTTGTVAYYGYTF
TGTGCCAGCACTACCGGGACAGTCGCTTACTATGGCTACACCTTC
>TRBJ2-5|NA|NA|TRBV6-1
CASRPQGRETQYF
TGTGCCAGCAGGCCGCAGGGTCGGGAGACCCAGTACTTC
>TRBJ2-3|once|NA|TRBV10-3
CAISGGDTDTQYF
TGTGCCATCAGTGGTGGGGACACAGATACGCAGTATTTT
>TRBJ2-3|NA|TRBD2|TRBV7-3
CASSTTGTRGAGTQYF
TGTGCCAGCAGTACCACCGGGACTAGGGGGGCGGGTACGCAGTATTTT
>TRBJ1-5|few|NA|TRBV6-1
CASSDLQGEQPQHF
TGTGCCAGCAGTGATCTACAGGGTGAGCAGCCCCAGCATTTT
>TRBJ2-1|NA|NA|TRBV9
CASSSPREGPNEQFF
TGTGCCAGCAGCTCCCCACGAGAGGGCCCTAATGAGCAGTTCTTC
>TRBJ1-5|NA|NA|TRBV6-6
CASSYPEVGRQPQHF
TGTGCCAGCAGTTACCCCGAAGTTGGAAGGCAGCCCCAGCATTTT
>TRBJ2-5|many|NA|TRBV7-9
CASSLPDSQETQYF
TGTGCCAGCAGCCTCCCAGACAGCCAAGAGACCCAGTACTTC
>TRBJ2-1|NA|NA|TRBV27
CASSFVGFGNEQFF
TGTGCCAGCAGTTTCGTGGGGTTCGGAAATGAGCAGTTCTTC
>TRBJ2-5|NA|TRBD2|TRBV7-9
CASSWSGDQETQYF
TGTGCCAGCAGCTGGAGCGGGGACCAAGAGACCCAGTACTTC
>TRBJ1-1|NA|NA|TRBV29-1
CSVGLRGNTEAFF
TGCAGCGTTGGACTAAGGGGGAACACTGAAGCTTTCTTT
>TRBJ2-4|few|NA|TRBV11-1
CASSLDGVAKNIQYF
TGTGCCAGCAGCTTAGATGGGGTAGCCAAAAACATTCAGTACTTC
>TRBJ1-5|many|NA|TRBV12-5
CASGLDKVGGSNQPQHF
TGTGCTAGTGGTTTAGATAAGGTGGGAGGGAGCAATCAGCCCCAGCATTTT
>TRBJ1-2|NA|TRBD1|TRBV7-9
CASRDRDRGEHGYTF
TGTGCCAGCAGAGATCGGGACAGGGGTGAGCATGGCTACACCTTC
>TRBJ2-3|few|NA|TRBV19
CASSTTSDGVTDTQYF
TGTGCCAGTAGTACGACTTCGGACGGGGTCACAGATACGCAGTATTTT
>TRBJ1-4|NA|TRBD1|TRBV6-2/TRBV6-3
CASRPDREHEKLFF
TGTGCCAGCAGACCCGACAGGGAACATGAAAAACTGTTTTTT
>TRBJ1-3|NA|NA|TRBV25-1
CASSPGAARNTIYF
TGTGCCAGCAGCCCCGGAGCAGCTCGGAACACCATATATTTT
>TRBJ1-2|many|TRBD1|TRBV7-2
CASTGQGRNGYTF
TGTGCCAGCACCGGACAGGGGAGGAATGGCTACACCTTC
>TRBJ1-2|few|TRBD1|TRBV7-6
CASSSADRGDFYNYGYTF
TGTGCCAGCAGCTCAGCCGACAGGGGCGACTTCTATAACTATGGCTACACCTTC
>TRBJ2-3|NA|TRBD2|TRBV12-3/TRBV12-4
CASSLSGLAGAGGTDTQYF
TGTGCCAGCAGTTTGAGCGGACTAGCGGGGGCGGGGGGCACAGATACGCAGTATTTT
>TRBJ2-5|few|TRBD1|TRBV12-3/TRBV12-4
CASSLAPIQGASETQYF
TGTGCCAGCAGTTTAGCGCCTATACAGGGGGCTTCAGAGACCCAGTACTTC
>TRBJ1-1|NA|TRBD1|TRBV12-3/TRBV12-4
CASSFGRTGDKTRDF
TGTGCCAGCAGTTTTGGTCGGACAGGGGATAAGACGCGGGACTTT
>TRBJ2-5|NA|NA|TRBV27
CASSPTGETQNF
TGTGCCAGCAGCCCGACGGGTGAGACCCAGAACTTC
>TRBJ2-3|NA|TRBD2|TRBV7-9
CASSPSRGGAWTDTQYF
TGTGCCAGCAGCCCGTCTCGCGGGGGGGCCTGGACAGATACGCAGTATTTT
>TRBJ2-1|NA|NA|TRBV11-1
CVSRGDGGGHNEQFF
TGTGTCAGCAGGGGGGACGGCGGGGGCCACAATGAGCAGTTCTTC
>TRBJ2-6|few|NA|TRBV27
CASGPTSGDKLFGANVLTF
TGTGCCAGCGGCCCTACCTCTGGGGACAAATTATTCGGGGCCAACGTCCTGACTTTC
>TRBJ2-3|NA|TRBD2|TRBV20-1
CSARDRRGGPGDTQYF
TGCAGTGCTAGAGATCGTCGCGGGGGGCCAGGGGATACGCAGTATTTT
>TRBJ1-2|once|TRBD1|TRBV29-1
CSVGGRGLDGYTF
TGCAGCGTTGGTGGCAGGGGGCTTGATGGCTACACCTTC
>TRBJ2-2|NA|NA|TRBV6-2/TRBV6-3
CASSYSTVTGELFF
TGTGCCAGCAGTTACTCGACGGTCACCGGGGAGCTGTTTTTT
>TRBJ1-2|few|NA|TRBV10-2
CASTEHINYGYTF
TGCGCCAGCACTGAACATATTAACTATGGCTACACCTTC
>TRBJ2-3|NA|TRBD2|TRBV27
CASSLTTSGDTQYF
TGTGCCAGCAGTTTAACCACTAGCGGGGATACGCAGTATTTT
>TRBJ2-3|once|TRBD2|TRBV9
CASSSTSGGSMDTQYF
TGTGCCAGCAGCTCAACTAGCGGGGGCTCCATGGATACGCAGTATTTT
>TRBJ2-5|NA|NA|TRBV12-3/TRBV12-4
CASSTRQERAQYF
TGTGCCAGCAGTACCAGACAGGAGAGGGCCCAGTACTTC
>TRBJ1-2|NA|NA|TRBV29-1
CSVEAMRKGIWDGYTF
TGCAGCGTTGAAGCCATGCGTAAGGGGATTTGGGATGGCTACACCTTC
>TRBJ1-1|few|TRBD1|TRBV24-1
CATINELRDGQGATEAFF
TGTGCCACCATCAACGAACTGAGAGACGGACAGGGTGCCACTGAAGCTTTCTTT
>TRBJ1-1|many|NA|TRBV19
CASSADPWPQRGAFF
TGTGCCAGTAGTGCCGACCCTTGGCCCCAACGAGGAGCTTTCTTT
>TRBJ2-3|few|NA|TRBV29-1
CSVDRRGGYTDTQYF
TGCAGCGTTGATCGCAGGGGGGGATACACAGATACGCAGTATTTT
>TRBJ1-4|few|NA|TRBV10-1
CASSGSGGGERYGRYEKLFF
TGCGCCAGCAGTGGCTCCGGGGGTGGGGAGCGGTATGGGCGCTATGAAAAACTGTTTTTT
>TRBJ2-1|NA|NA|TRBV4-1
CASSRTSYAFNEQFF
TGCGCCAGCAGCCGAACTAGCTACGCTTTTAATGAGCAGTTCTTC
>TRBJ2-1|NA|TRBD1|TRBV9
CASSEDRGPAYNEQFF
TGTGCCAGCAGCGAGGACAGGGGGCCCGCCTACAATGAGCAGTTCTTC
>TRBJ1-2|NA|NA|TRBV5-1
CASSLGLQSGDYGYTF
TGCGCCAGCAGCTTGGGACTACAATCAGGGGACTATGGCTACACCTTC
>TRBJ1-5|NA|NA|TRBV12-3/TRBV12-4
CASSSGLSSNQPQHF
TGTGCCAGCAGTTCCGGACTCTCCTCGAATCAGCCCCAGCATTTT
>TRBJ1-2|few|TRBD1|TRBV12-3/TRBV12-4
CASSFSPGQVIYGYTF
TGTGCCAGCAGTTTTTCTCCGGGACAGGTCATCTATGGCTACACCTTC
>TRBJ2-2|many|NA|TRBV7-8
CASSLNSHSTGELFF
TGTGCCAGCAGCTTAAATAGTCATTCCACCGGGGAGCTGTTTTTT